This TCR beta chain derives from a study of blood T cell repertoires in COVID-19. Study context: The samples span acute and convalescent COVID-19 from the United States, Italy and Spain. T cells, B-cell-depleted T cells, or PBMCs provided the cDNA or gDNA that served as material.

Original data processing: Scientists estimated how many nucleated cells there were by amplifying reference gene primers. Profiling relied on immunoSEQ multiplex PCR, and the TCRdb table lists in-frame clones only, not all of them. The D gene and trimming were derived from the DNA, and the V and J assignments and clone size from that table. This repertoire shows more than 250,000 clones, around four fifths found once; its top ten account for around 1.2%. In its sample, this clone was seen once. The CDR3 totals 15 residues. V shed 3 bases and J shed 0 bases, with 9 bases lying between them. Germline-derived CDR1 and CDR2 are LNHDA and SQIVND (reference sequence).

The TCR sequence derives from a woman between 45 and 60 years old with acute or convalescent COVID-19. The chain recombines TRBV19 with TRBJ2-1; D not certain. The sequenced sample consisted of peripheral blood. The CDR3 loop reads CASSIIESSYNEQFF. DNA of the CDR3: TGTGCCAGTAGTATTATAGAGAGCTCCTACAATGAGCAGTTCTTC.